This is a list of T cell receptor beta chains from one sample in a study of blood T cell repertoires in COVID-19. Clones were read by immunoSEQ multiplex PCR, and TCRdb kept only the in-frame ones, dropping some. This repertoire shows 150,000 to 200,000 clones, just under 90% found once; its top ten account for just under 0.9%. The material sequenced was peripheral blood. The origin of the receptors is a woman younger than 35 who had recovered from COVID-19. Each CDR3 is given with its conserved first and last residue. A D gene is named only where the DNA matches it firmly. Size values are once, few and many counts, or a class for expanded clones, and some rows have none.

length: 13; V: TRBV9; size: once; D: .; J: TRBJ2-2; DNA: TGTGCCAGCAGCCCTTCTAGCGCCGGGGAGCTGTTTTTT; CDR3: CASSPSSAGELFF
length: 13; V: TRBV27; size: .; D: TRBD1; J: TRBJ1-1; DNA: TGTGCCAGCAGGAGACAGGGGAACACTGAAGCTTTCTTT; CDR3: CASRRQGNTEAFF
length: 12; V: TRBV3-1/TRBV3-2; size: .; D: .; J: TRBJ2-1; DNA: TGTGCCAGCAGCCTTTTAGAGAATGAGCAGTTCTTC; CDR3: CASSLLENEQFF
length: 13; V: TRBV19; size: once; D: TRBD1; J: TRBJ1-2; DNA: TGTGCCAGTAGGACCGGGACAGGGTTTGGCTACACCTTC; CDR3: CASRTGTGFGYTF
length: 14; V: TRBV30; size: .; D: .; J: TRBJ2-1; DNA: TGTGCCTGGAGTCGGAGTAGCGCACATGGTGAGCAGTTCTTC; CDR3: CAWSRSSAHGEQFF
length: 12; V: TRBV6-5; size: .; D: .; J: TRBJ2-1; DNA: TGTGCCAGCAGTCAGAACTACAATGAGCAGTTCTTC; CDR3: CASSQNYNEQFF
length: 16; V: TRBV28; size: .; D: .; J: TRBJ1-4; DNA: TGTGCCAGCAGTCCCGGGGGGGCTTTGACTAATGAAAAACTGTTTTTT; CDR3: CASSPGGALTNEKLFF
length: 17; V: TRBV19; size: .; D: TRBD2; J: TRBJ2-7; DNA: TGTGCCAGTACCCCCCCCTCAGGACTAGCGGTCTCCTACGAGCAGTACTTC; CDR3: CASTPPSGLAVSYEQYF
length: 16; V: TRBV5-1; size: .; D: TRBD1; J: TRBJ1-3; DNA: TGCGCCAGCAGCTCCCGGGACAGGGGCTTTGGAAACACCATATATTTT; CDR3: CASSSRDRGFGNTIYF
length: 14; V: TRBV2; size: .; D: .; J: TRBJ1-1; DNA: TGTGCCAGCAGAACCGGGACAACGAACACTGAAGCTTTCTTT; CDR3: CASRTGTTNTEAFF
length: 15; V: TRBV4-2; size: .; D: .; J: TRBJ2-3; DNA: TGTGCCAGCAGCCAAGGGCAGGAGGACACAGATACGCAGTATTTT; CDR3: CASSQGQEDTDTQYF
length: 14; V: TRBV4-1; size: once; D: TRBD2; J: TRBJ2-1; DNA: TGCGCCAGCAGCCAAGGGACTAGCTACAATGAGCAGTTCTTC; CDR3: CASSQGTSYNEQFF
length: 14; V: TRBV5-6; size: .; D: .; J: TRBJ2-7; DNA: TGTGCCAGCAGCTTGGGTCCTCAGGGGAACGAGCAGTACTTC; CDR3: CASSLGPQGNEQYF
length: 22; V: TRBV21-1; size: .; D: .; J: TRBJ2-5; DNA: .; CDR3: CASSKEPVANGSRAQHGETQYF
length: 18; V: TRBV5-1; size: .; D: TRBD2; J: TRBJ2-3; DNA: TGCGCCAGCAGCTTGGGAGGCAGCGGGGGGCCCCTGGCAGATACGCAGTATTTT; CDR3: CASSLGGSGGPLADTQYF
length: 13; V: TRBV19; size: .; D: .; J: TRBJ1-5; DNA: TGTGCCAGTAGTAAAATGGAGGATCAGCCCCAGCATTTT; CDR3: CASSKMEDQPQHF
length: 15; V: TRBV4-2; size: .; D: TRBD2; J: TRBJ2-1; DNA: TGTGCCAGCAGCCAAGAAGCGGGAGGTATTAATGAGCAGTTCTTC; CDR3: CASSQEAGGINEQFF
length: 15; V: TRBV5-1; size: .; D: TRBD2; J: TRBJ2-3; DNA: TGCGCCAGCAGCATAGCGGGTTCTAGCACAGATACGCAGTATTTT; CDR3: CASSIAGSSTDTQYF
length: 14; V: TRBV6-5; size: few; D: .; J: TRBJ1-5; DNA: TGTGCCAGCAGTTCCGAGTATAGCAATCAGCCCCAGCATTTT; CDR3: CASSSEYSNQPQHF
length: 15; V: TRBV7-7; size: .; D: TRBD2; J: TRBJ2-1; DNA: TGTGCCAGCAGCTCCGGGGGGAGGTCCTACAATGAGCAGTTCTTC; CDR3: CASSSGGRSYNEQFF
length: 13; V: TRBV21-1; size: .; D: .; J: TRBJ2-5; DNA: TGTGCCAGCAGCGGACAGGCTCAAGAGACCCAGTACTTC; CDR3: CASSGQAQETQYF
length: 13; V: TRBV25-1; size: .; D: .; J: TRBJ1-2; DNA: TGTGCCAGCGGATGGGCGGGAGGGGTAGGCTACACCTTC; CDR3: CASGWAGGVGYTF
length: 13; V: TRBV7-9; size: .; D: TRBD1; J: TRBJ2-7; DNA: TGTGCCAGCAGCTCCGACAGGGGAAGAGAGCAGTACTTC; CDR3: CASSSDRGREQYF
length: 14; V: TRBV7-9; size: .; D: TRBD1; J: TRBJ1-4; DNA: TGTGCCAGCAGCCCGACAGGGAGGCATGAAAAACTGTTTTTT; CDR3: CASSPTGRHEKLFF
length: 13; V: TRBV30; size: .; D: .; J: TRBJ1-5; DNA: TGTGCCTGGACCCCAGGGGATCCTCAGCCCCAGCATTTT; CDR3: CAWTPGDPQPQHF
length: 13; V: TRBV5-4; size: .; D: .; J: TRBJ1-1; DNA: TGTGCCAGCAGCTCGACACTTAACACTGAAGCTTTCTTT; CDR3: CASSSTLNTEAFF
length: 13; V: TRBV19; size: few; D: TRBD1; J: TRBJ1-5; DNA: TGTGCCGCCTTGACAGGGTGCAATCAGCCCCAGCATTTT; CDR3: CAALTGCNQPQHF
length: 15; V: TRBV11-2; size: .; D: TRBD1; J: TRBJ2-5; DNA: TGTGCCAGCAGCCCGTCCACAGGGGCCTGGGAGACCCAGTACTTC; CDR3: CASSPSTGAWETQYF
length: 15; V: TRBV7-2; size: .; D: TRBD2; J: TRBJ2-7; DNA: TGTGCCAGCAGCTTAGAGGGACTAGCGGGGGGTGGGCAGTACTTC; CDR3: CASSLEGLAGGGQYF
length: 12; V: TRBV18; size: .; D: TRBD1; J: TRBJ1-1; DNA: TGTGCCAGCTCACCCCCGGACAGGGATACTTTCTTT; CDR3: CASSPPDRDTFF